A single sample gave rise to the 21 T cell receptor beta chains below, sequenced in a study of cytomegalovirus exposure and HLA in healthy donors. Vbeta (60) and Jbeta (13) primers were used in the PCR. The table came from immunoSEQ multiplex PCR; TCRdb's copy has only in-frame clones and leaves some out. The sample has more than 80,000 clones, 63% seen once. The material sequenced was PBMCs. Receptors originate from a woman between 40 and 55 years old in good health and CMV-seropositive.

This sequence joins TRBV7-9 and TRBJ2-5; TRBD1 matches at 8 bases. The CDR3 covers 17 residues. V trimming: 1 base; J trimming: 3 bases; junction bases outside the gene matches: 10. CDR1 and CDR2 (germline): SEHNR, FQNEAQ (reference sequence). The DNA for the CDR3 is TGTGCCAGCAGCTTAGTTGCCAGGGGGCGCATGGAAGAGACCCAGTACTTC. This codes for CASSLVARGRMEETQYF.

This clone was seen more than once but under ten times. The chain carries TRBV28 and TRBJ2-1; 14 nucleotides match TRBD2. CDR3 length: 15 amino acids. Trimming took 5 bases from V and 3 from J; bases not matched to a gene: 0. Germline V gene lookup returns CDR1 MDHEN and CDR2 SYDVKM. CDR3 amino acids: CASSGLAGGYNEQFF. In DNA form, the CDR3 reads TGTGCCAGCAGTGGACTAGCGGGGGGCTACAATGAGCAGTTCTTC. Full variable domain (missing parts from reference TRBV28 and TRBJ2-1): DVKVTQSSRYLVKRTGEKVFLECVQDMDHENMFWYRQDPGLGLRLIYFSYDVKMKEKGDIPEGYSVSREKKERFSLILESASTNQTSMYLCASSGLAGGYNEQFFGPGTRLTVL.

CDR3 loop: CASSPTRTASGDTQYF. DNA of the CDR3: TGTGCCAGCAGCCCGACCAGGACTGCTTCGGGGGATACGCAGTATTTT. The rearrangement uses TRBV11-2 and TRBJ2-3, with a weak D call TRBD2 (5 bases). CDR3 size: 16 residues. CDR1 is SGHAT and CDR2 is FQNNGV in the germline V gene. Trimming shortened V by 5 bases and J by 6 bases, and 21 bases separated the two germline ends.

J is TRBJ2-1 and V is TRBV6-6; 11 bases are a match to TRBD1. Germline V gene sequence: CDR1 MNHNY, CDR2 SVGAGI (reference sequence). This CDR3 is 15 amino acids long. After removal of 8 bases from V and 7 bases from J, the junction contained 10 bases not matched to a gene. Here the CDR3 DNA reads TGTGCCAGCCACGGACAGGGGGCGGGGAATAATGAGCAGTTCTTC. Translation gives CASHGQGAGNNEQFF.

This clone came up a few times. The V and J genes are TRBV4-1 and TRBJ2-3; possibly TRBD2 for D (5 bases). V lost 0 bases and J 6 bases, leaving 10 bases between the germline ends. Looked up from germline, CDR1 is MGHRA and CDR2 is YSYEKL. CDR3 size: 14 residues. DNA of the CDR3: TGCGCCAGCAGCCAAGAATTCAGGAGGGATACGCAGTATTTT. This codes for CASSQEFRRDTQYF.

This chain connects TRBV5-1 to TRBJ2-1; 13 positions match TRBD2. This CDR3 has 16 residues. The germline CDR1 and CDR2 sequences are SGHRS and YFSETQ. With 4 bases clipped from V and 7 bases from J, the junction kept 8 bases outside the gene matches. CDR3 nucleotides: TGCGCCAGCAGCCTAACACTAGCGGGAGGGCCAAATGAGCAGTTCTTC. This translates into CASSLTLAGGPNEQFF.

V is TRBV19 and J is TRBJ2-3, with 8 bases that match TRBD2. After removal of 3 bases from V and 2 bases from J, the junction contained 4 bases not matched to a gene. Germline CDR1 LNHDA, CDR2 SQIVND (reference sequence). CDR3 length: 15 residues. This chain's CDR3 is CASSMGLGSTDTQYF. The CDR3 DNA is TGTGCCAGTAGTATGGGACTAGGTTCCACAGATACGCAGTATTTT.

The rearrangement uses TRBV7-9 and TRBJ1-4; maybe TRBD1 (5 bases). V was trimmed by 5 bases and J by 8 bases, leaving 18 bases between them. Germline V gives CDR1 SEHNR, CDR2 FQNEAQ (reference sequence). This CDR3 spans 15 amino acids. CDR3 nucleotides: TGTGCCAGCAGCCGCGGGACGCCCGGAGGGGAAAAACTGTTTTTT. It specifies CASSRGTPGGEKLFF. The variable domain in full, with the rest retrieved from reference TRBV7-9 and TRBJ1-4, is DTGVSQNPRHKITKRGQNVTFRCDPISEHNRLYWYRQTLGQGPEFLTYFQNEAQLEKSRLLSDRFSAERPKGSFSTLEIQRTEQGDSAMYLCASSRGTPGGEKLFFGSGTQLSVL.

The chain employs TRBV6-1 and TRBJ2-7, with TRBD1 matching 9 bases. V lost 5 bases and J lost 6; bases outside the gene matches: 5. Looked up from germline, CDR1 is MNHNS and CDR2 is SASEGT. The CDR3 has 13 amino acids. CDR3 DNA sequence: TGTGCCAGCAGTCTGGACAGGGGCGGCGAGCAGTACTTC. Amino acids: CASSLDRGGEQYF.

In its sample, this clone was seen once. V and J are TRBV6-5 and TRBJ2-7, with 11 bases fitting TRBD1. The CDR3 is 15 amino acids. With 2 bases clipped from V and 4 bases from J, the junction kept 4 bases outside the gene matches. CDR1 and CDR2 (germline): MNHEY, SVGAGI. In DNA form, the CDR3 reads TGTGCCAGCAGTTACGCCGGACAGGGGGCGTACGAGCAGTACTTC. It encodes CASSYAGQGAYEQYF.

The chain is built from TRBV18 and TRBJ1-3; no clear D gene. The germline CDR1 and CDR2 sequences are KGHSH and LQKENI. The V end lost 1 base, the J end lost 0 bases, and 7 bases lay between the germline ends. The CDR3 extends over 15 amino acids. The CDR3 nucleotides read TGTGCCAGCTCACCACAGAGAATCTCTGGAAACACCATATATTTT. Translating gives CASSPQRISGNTIYF.

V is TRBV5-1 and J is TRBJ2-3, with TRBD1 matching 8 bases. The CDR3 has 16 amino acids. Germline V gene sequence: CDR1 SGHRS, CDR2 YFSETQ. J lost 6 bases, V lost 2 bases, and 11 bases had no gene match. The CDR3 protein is CASSFSGRGRPDTQYF. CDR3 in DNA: TGCGCCAGCAGCTTCTCAGGCAGGGGGCGCCCCGATACGCAGTATTTT.

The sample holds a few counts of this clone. CDR3 amino acids: CASSGMTGGTETQYF. CDR3 DNA: TGTGCCAGTAGCGGCATGACAGGGGGAACGGAGACCCAGTACTTC. J is TRBJ2-5 and V is TRBV19; 9 nucleotides align to TRBD1. V dropped 6 bases and J dropped 5; count of bases not matched to a gene: 10. Germline V CDR1 and CDR2: LNHDA, SQIVND (reference sequence). CDR3 length equals 15 residues.

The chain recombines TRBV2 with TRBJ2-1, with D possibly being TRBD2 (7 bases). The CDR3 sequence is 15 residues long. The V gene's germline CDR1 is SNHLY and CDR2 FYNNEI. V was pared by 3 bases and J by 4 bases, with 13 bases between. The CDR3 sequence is CASSEVGRGYNEQFF. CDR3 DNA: TGTGCCAGCAGTGAGGTGGGGAGGGGGTACAATGAGCAGTTCTTC.

This CDR3 is CASSSPTSIWTEAFF. CDR3 in DNA: TGTGCCAGTAGTAGCCCAACATCCATCTGGACTGAAGCTTTCTTT. The V and J genes are TRBV19 and TRBJ1-1; D is uncertain. CDR3 length: 15 residues. Per the germline V gene, CDR1 is LNHDA and CDR2 is SQIVND (reference sequence). V lost 4 bases, J lost 5 bases, and 17 bases lay in between. The full variable domain, completed using reference TRBV19 and TRBJ1-1, is DGGITQSPKYLFRKEGQNVTLSCEQNLNHDAMYWYRQDPGQGLRLIYYSQIVNDFQKGDIAEGYSVSREKKESFPLTVTSAQKNPTAFYLCASSSPTSIWTEAFFGQGTRLTVV.

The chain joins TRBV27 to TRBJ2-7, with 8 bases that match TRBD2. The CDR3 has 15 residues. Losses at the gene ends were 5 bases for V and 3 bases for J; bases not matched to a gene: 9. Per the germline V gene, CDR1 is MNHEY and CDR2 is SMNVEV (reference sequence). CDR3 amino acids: CASSLWSGRLYEQYF. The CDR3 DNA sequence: TGTGCCAGCAGTCTATGGAGCGGGAGACTCTACGAGCAGTACTTC.

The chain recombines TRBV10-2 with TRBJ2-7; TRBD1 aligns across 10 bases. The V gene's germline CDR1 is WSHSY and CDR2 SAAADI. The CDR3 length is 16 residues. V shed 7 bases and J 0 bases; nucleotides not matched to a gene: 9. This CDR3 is CASNGPGTGASYEQYF. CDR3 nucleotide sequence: TGCGCCAGCAATGGGCCGGGGACAGGGGCCTCCTACGAGCAGTACTTC.

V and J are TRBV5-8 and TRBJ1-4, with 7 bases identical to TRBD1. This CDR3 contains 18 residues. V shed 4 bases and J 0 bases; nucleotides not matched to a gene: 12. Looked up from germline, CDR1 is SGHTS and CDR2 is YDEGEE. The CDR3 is CASSPTGAWGSTNEKLFF. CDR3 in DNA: TGTGCCAGCAGCCCTACAGGGGCGTGGGGTTCAACTAATGAAAAACTGTTTTTT.

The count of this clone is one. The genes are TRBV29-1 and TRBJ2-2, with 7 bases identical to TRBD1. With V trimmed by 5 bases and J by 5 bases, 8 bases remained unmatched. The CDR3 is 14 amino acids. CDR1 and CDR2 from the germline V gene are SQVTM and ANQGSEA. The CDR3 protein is CSVSAGGITGELFF. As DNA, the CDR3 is TGCAGCGTTAGTGCAGGGGGTATAACCGGGGAGCTGTTTTTT.

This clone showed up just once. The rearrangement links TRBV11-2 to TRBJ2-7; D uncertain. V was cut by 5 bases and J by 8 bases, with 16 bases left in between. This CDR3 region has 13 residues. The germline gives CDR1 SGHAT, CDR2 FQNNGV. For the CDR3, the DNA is TGTGCCAGCAGCCCGAGAATTCAGGCCAAGCAGTACTTC. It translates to CASSPRIQAKQYF.

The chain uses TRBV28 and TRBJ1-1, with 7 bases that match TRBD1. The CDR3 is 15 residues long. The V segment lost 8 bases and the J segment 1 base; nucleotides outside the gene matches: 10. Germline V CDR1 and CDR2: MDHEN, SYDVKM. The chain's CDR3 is CASGRTGATNTEAFF. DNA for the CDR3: TGTGCCAGCGGGCGGACAGGTGCTACGAACACTGAAGCTTTCTTT.